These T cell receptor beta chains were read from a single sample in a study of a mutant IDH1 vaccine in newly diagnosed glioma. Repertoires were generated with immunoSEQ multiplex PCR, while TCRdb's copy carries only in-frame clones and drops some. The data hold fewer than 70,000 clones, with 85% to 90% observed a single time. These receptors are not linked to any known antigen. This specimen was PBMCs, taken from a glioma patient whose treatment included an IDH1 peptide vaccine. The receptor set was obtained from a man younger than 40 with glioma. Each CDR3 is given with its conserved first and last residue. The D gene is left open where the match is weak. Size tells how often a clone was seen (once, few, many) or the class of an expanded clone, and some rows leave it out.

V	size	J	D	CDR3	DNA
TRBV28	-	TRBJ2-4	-	CASSVNVAKNIQYF	TGTGCCAGCAGTGTAAACGTCGCCAAAAACATTCAGTACTTC
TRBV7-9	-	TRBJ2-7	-	CASSLRQGGEQYF	TGTGCCAGCAGCCTGAGACAGGGAGGCGAGCAGTACTTC
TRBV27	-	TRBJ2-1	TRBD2	CASRPRLAERTHNEQFF	TGTGCCAGCAGGCCCAGACTAGCGGAGAGGACGCACAATGAGCAGTTCTTC
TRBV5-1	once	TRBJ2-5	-	CASRETVPGSETQYF	TGCGCCAGCAGAGAGACAGTGCCAGGGAGTGAGACCCAGTACTTC
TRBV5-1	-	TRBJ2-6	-	CASSLAPGSGANVLTF	TGCGCCAGCAGCTTGGCGCCGGGGTCTGGGGCCAACGTCCTGACTTTC
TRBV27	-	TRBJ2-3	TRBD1	CASSSGQLTDTQYF	TGTGCCAGCAGTTCGGGACAGCTTACAGATACGCAGTATTTT
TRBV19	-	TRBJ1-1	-	CASSTHLRQGDPNTEAFF	TGTGCCAGTAGTACCCACCTCCGACAAGGGGACCCTAACACTGAAGCTTTCTTT
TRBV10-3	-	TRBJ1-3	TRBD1	CAIREGTASSGNTIYF	TGTGCCATCAGAGAAGGGACAGCGAGCTCTGGAAACACCATATATTTT
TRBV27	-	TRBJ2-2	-	CASSFGVSGELFF	TGTGCCAGCAGTTTTGGGGTATCCGGGGAGCTGTTTTTT
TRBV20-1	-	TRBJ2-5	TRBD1	CSANQGARQYF	TGCAGTGCTAATCAGGGGGCGAGGCAGTACTTC
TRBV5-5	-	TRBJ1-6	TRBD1	CASSLEGTENSPLHF	TGTGCCAGCAGCTTGGAAGGGACAGAAAATTCACCCCTCCACTTT
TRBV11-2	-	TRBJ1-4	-	CASSFLRDPEKLFF	TGTGCCAGCAGCTTCCTCAGGGACCCTGAAAAACTGTTTTTT
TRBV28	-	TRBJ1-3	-	CASARGALFSGNTIYF	TGTGCCAGCGCTAGGGGGGCCCTTTTCTCTGGAAACACCATATATTTT
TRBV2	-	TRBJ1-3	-	CASSTGNSVNTIYF	TGTGCCAGCAGTACAGGGAATTCGGTAAACACCATATATTTT
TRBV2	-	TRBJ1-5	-	CASSDGGGQPQHF	TGTGCCAGCAGTGATGGGGGAGGCCAGCCCCAGCATTTT
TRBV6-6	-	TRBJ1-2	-	CASSYGRNYGYTF	TGTGCCAGCAGTTACGGGAGAAACTATGGCTACACCTTC
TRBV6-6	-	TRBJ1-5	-	CASSYPEVGQPQHF	TGTGCCAGCAGTTACCCGGAGGTCGGGCAGCCCCAGCATTTT
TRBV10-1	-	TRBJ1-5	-	CASDRGGRGQPQHF	TGCGCCAGCGATCGGGGGGGGCGCGGTCAGCCCCAGCATTTT
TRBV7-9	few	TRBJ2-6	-	CASSFGYGANVLTF	TGTGCCAGCAGCTTTGGGTATGGGGCCAACGTCCTGACTTTC
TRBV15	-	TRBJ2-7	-	CATSTRANEQYF	TGTGCCACCAGTACTCGGGCCAACGAGCAGTACTTC
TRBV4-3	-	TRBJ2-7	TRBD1	CASSQEGQEIYEQYF	TGCGCCAGCAGCCAAGAAGGACAGGAGATCTACGAGCAGTACTTC
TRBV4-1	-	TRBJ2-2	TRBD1	CASSQGGTGVIAGELFF	TGCGCCAGCAGCCAAGGCGGGACAGGGGTTATTGCCGGGGAGCTGTTTTTT
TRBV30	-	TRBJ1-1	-	CAWSVPYTEAFF	TGTGCCTGGAGTGTCCCGTACACTGAAGCTTTCTTT
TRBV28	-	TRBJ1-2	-	CASSEVGYGYTF	TGTGCCAGCAGTGAAGTAGGGTATGGCTACACCTTC
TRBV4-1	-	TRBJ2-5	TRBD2	CASSQALAGGIQETQYF	TGCGCCAGCAGCCAAGCATTAGCGGGGGGTATCCAAGAGACCCAGTACTTC
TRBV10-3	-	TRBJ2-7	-	CAISDRTYEQYF	TGTGCCATCAGTGACAGAACCTACGAGCAGTACTTC
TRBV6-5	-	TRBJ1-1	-	CASSYSTHTEAFF	TGTGCCAGCAGTTATAGCACACACACTGAAGCTTTCTTT
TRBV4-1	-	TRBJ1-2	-	CASSQLLRTPNYGYTF	TGCGCCAGCAGCCAGTTACTCCGGACACCGAACTATGGCTACACCTTC
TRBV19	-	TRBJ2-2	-	CASSPARNTGELFF	TGTGCCAGTAGTCCCGCGCGGAACACCGGGGAGCTGTTTTTT
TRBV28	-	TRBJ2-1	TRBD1	CASRYRDRAYNEQFF	TGTGCCAGCAGGTACCGGGACAGAGCATACAATGAGCAGTTCTTC
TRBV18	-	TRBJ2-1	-	CASSPRSYNEQFF	TGTGCCAGCTCACCCCGATCCTACAATGAGCAGTTCTTC
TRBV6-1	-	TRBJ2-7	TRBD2	CASSEGLVAGSSTYEQYF	TGTGCCAGCAGTGAAGGATTGGTAGCGGGGTCGTCAACCTACGAGCAGTACTTC
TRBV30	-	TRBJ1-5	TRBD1	CAWSEGGPGLQPQHF	TGTGCCTGGAGTGAAGGGGGCCCGGGGCTTCAGCCCCAGCATTTT
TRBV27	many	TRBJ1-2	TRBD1	CASRLPRDRVSYTF	TGTGCCAGCAGACTTCCGAGGGACAGGGTGAGCTACACCTTC
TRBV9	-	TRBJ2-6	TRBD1	CASGRQGTGANVLTF	TGTGCCAGCGGACGACAGGGTACTGGGGCCAACGTCCTGACTTTC
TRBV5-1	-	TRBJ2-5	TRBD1	CASSLGTGKETQYF	TGCGCCAGCAGCTTGGGGACAGGGAAAGAGACCCAGTACTTC
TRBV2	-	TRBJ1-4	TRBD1	CASSGGTANDEKLFF	TGTGCCAGCAGTGGCGGGACAGCGAATGATGAAAAACTGTTTTTT
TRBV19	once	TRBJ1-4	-	CASRGSRNIREKLFF	TGTGCCAGTAGGGGATCGAGGAATATAAGGGAAAAACTGTTTTTT
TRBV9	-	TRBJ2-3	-	CASSDSRGQYF	TGTGCCAGCAGCGATTCGAGGGGGCAGTATTTT
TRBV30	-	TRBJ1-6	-	CAWSVAGSNSPLHF	TGTGCCTGGAGTGTAGCAGGGAGTAATTCACCCCTCCACTTT
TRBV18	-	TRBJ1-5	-	CASSQEVSNQPQHF	TGTGCCAGCTCGCAAGAAGTTAGCAATCAGCCCCAGCATTTT
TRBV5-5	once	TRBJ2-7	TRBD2	CASSFSGRPHEQYF	TGTGCCAGCAGCTTTAGCGGGAGGCCCCACGAGCAGTACTTC
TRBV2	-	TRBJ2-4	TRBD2	CASRSTSGPAKNIQYF	TGTGCCAGCAGGTCGACTAGCGGGCCCGCCAAAAACATTCAGTACTTC
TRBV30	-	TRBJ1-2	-	CAWGDYGYTF	TGTGCCTGGGGAGACTATGGCTACACCTTC
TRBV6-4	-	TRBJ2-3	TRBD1	CASSGQGAVGDTQYF	TGTGCCTCTTCGGGGCAGGGGGCAGTCGGAGATACGCAGTATTTT
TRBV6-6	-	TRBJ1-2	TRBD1	CASSYSLGQGKDGYTF	TGTGCCAGCAGTTACTCGTTGGGACAGGGGAAAGATGGCTACACCTTC
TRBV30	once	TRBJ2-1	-	CAWSDGYNEQFF	TGTGCCTGGAGTGACGGTTACAATGAGCAGTTCTTC
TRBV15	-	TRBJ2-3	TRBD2	CATSRDSGTSGRGDTQYF	TGTGCCACCAGCAGAGATTCCGGGACTAGCGGGAGAGGAGATACGCAGTATTTT
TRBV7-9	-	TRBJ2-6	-	CASSPLSRSGANVLTF	TGTGCCAGCAGCCCCCTTTCGCGCTCTGGGGCCAACGTCCTGACTTTC
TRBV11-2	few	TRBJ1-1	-	CASSLYQGGTEAFF	TGTGCCAGCAGCTTGTATCAGGGTGGCACTGAAGCTTTCTTT
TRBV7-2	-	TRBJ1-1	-	CASSLRMNTEAFF	TGTGCCAGCAGCTTACGCATGAACACTGAAGCTTTCTTT
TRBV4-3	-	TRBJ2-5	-	CASSQEPGLTQYF	TGCGCCAGCAGCCAAGAACCGGGGTTGACCCAGTACTTC